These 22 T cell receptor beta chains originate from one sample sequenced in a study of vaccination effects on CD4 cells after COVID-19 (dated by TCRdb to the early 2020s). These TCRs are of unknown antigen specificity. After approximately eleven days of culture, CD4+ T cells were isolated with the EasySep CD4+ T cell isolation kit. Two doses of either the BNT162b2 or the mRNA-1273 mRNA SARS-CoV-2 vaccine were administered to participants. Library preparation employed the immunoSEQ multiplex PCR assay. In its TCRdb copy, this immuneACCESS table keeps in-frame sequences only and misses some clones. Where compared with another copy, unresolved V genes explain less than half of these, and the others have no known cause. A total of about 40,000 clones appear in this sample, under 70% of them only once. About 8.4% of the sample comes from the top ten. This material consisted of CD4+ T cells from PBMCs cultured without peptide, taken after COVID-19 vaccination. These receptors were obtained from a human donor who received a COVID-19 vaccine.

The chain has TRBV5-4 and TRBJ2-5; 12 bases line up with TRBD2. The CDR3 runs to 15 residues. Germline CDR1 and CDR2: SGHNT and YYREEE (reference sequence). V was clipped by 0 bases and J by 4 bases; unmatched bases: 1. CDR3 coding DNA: TGTGCCAGCAGCTTGGAACTAGCGGGAGGAGAGACCCAGTACTTC. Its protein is CASSLELAGGETQYF.

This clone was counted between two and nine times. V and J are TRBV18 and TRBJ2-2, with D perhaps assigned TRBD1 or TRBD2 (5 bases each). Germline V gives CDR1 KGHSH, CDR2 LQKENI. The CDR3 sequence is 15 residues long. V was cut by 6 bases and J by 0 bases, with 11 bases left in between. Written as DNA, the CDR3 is TGTGCCAGCTCGTCCCGGGACGCGAACACCGGGGAGCTGTTTTTT. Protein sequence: CASSSRDANTGELFF.

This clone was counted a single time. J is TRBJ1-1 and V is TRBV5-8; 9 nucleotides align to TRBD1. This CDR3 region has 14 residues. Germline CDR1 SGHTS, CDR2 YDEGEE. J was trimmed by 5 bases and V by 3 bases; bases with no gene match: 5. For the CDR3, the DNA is TGTGCCAGCAGCTATGACAGGGGGGGAACTGAAGCTTTCTTT. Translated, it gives CASSYDRGGTEAFF.

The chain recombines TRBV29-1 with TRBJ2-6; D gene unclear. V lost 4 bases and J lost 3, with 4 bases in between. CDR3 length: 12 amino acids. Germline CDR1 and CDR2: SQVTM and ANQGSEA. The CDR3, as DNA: TGCAGCGTTGGGGATGGGGCCAACGTCCTGACTTTC. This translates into CSVGDGANVLTF.

This chain's CDR3 is CASSLWVEETQYF. For the CDR3, the DNA is TGTGCCAGCAGCTTGTGGGTGGAAGAGACCCAGTACTTC. The genes are TRBV5-6 and TRBJ2-5; D unresolved. Germline assignment: CDR1 SGHDT and CDR2 YYEEEE. CDR3 length: 13 residues. V shed 1 base and J shed 3 bases, with 7 bases lying between them.

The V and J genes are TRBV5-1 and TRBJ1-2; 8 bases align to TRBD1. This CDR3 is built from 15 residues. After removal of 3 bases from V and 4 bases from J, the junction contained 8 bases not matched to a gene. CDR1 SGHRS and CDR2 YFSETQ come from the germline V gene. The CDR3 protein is CASSSDRERGYGYTF. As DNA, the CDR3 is TGCGCCAGCAGCTCGGACAGGGAGAGGGGCTATGGCTACACCTTC.

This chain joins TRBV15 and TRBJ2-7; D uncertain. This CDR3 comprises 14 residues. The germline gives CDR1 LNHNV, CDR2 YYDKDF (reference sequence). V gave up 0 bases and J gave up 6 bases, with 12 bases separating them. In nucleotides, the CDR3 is TGTGCCACCAGCAGAGATCTCGGCAGGATCGAGCAGTACTTC. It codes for CATSRDLGRIEQYF.

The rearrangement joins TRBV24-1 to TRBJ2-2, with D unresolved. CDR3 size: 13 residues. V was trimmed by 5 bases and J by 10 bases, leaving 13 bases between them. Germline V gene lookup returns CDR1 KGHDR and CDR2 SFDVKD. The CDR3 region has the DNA TGTGCCACCAGTGCTATATTCCCGGAGGAGCTGTTTTTT. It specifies CATSAIFPEELFF.

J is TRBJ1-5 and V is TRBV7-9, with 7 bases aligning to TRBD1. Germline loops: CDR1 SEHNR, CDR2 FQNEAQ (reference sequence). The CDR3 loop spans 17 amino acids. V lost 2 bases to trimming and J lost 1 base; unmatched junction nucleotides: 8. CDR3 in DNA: TGTGCCAGCAGCTTATTTAAAGAGACAGGGAGCAATCAGCCCCAGCATTTT. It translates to CASSLFKETGSNQPQHF.

CDR3 nucleotides: TGTGCCAGCAGCCCCCGAAATGAGCAGTTCTTC. Residues: CASSPRNEQFF. This rearrangement joins TRBV11-2 to TRBJ2-1; the D is unclear. Trimming stripped 5 bases from V and 7 bases from J, with 6 bases between. CDR3 length: 11 residues. Germline V gives CDR1 SGHAT, CDR2 FQNNGV.

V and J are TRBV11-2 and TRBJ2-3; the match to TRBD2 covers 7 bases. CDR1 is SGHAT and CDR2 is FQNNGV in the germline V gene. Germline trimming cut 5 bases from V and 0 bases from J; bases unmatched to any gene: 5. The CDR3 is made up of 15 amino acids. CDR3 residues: CASSAPSGSTDTQYF. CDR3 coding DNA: TGTGCCAGCAGCGCCCCTAGCGGTAGCACAGATACGCAGTATTTT.

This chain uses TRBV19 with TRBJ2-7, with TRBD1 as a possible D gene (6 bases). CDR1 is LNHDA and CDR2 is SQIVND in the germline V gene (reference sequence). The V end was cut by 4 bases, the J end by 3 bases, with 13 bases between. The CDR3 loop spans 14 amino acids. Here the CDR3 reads CASSRQGLDYEQYF. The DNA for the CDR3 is TGTGCCAGTAGTAGGCAGGGGCTCGACTACGAGCAGTACTTC.

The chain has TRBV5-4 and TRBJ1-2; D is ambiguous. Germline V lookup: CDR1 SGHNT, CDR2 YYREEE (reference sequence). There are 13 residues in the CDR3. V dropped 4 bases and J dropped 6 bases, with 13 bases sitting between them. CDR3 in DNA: TGTGCCAGCAGCCTGACGACGGTAAATGGCTACACCTTC. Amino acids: CASSLTTVNGYTF.

The CDR3 loop reads CASSLGRMVRGGSYNEQFF. The CDR3 bases are TGTGCCAGCAGCTTAGGGCGAATGGTGCGGGGGGGCTCCTACAATGAGCAGTTCTTC. The chain employs TRBV7-9 and TRBJ2-1, with 9 positions matching TRBD2. With 1 base clipped from V and 0 bases from J, the junction kept 10 bases outside the gene matches. CDR3 size: 19 residues. Germline V gene sequence: CDR1 SEHNR, CDR2 FQNEAQ (reference sequence).

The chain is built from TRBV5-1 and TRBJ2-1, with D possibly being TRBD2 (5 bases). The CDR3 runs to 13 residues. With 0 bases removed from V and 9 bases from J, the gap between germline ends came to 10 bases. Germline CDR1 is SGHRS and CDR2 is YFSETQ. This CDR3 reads CASSLDLAREQFF. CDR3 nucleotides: TGCGCCAGCAGCTTGGATCTAGCCCGTGAGCAGTTCTTC.

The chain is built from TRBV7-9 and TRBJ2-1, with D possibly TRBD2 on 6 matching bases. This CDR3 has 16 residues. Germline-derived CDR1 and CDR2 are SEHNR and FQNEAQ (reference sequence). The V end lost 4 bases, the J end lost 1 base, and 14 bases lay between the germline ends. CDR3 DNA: TGTGCCAGCAGCTCCCCGGAGGGTAGATCCTACAATGAGCAGTTCTTC. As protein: CASSSPEGRSYNEQFF.

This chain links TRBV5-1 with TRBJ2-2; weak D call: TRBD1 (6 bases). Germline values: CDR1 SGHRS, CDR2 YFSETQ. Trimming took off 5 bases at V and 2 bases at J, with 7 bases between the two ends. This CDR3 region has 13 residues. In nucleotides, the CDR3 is TGCGCCAGCAGGACAGGCAACACCGGGGAGCTGTTTTTT. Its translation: CASRTGNTGELFF. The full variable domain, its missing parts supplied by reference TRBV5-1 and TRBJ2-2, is KAGVTQTPRYLIKTRGQQVTLSCSPISGHRSVSWYQQTPGQGLQFLFEYFSETQRNKGNFPGRFSGRQFSNSRSEMNVSTLELGDSALYLCASRTGNTGELFFGEGSRLTVL.

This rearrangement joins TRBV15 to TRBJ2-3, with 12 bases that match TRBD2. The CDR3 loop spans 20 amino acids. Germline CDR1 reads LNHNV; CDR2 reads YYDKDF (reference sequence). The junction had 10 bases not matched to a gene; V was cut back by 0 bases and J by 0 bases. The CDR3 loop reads CATSRDRLAGAKHSTDTQYF. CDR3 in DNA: TGTGCCACCAGCAGAGATCGACTAGCGGGGGCCAAACATAGCACAGATACGCAGTATTTT.

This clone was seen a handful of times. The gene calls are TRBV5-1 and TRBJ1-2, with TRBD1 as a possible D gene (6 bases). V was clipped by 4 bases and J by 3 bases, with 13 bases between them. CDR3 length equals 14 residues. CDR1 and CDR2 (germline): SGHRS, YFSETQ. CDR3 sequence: CASSTGFTDYGYTF. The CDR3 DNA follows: TGCGCCAGCAGCACAGGGTTTACCGACTATGGCTACACCTTC.

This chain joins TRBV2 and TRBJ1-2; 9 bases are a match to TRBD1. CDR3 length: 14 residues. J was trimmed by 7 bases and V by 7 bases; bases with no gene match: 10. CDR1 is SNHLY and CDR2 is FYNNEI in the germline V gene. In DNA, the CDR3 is TGTGCCAGCACCCCCGGGACAGGGTTCTCTGGCTACACCTTC. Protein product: CASTPGTGFSGYTF.

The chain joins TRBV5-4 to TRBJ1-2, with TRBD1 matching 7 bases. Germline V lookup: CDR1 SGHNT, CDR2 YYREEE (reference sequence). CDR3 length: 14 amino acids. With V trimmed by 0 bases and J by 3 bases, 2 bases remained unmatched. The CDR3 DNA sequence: TGTGCCAGCAGCTTGGCCGGGACAGACTATGGCTACACCTTC. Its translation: CASSLAGTDYGYTF. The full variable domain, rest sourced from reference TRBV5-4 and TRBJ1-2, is ETGVTQSPTHLIKTRGQQVTLRCSSQSGHNTVSWYQQALGQGPQFIFQYYREEENGRGNFPPRFSGLQFPNYSSELNVNALELDDSALYLCASSLAGTDYGYTFGSGTRLTVV.

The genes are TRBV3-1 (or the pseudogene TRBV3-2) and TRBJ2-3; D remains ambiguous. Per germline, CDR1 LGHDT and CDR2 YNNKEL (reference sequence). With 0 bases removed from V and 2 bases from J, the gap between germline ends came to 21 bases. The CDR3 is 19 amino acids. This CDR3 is CASSQDLRAPRAPTDTQYF. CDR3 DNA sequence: TGTGCCAGCAGCCAAGATCTACGGGCGCCACGAGCCCCCACAGATACGCAGTATTTT.